These T cell receptor beta chains were read from a single sample in a study of blood T cell repertoires in COVID-19. Profiled with immunoSEQ multiplex PCR; TCRdb holds only in-frame clones, not every one. The sample holds 250,000 to 300,000 clones, around nine tenths seen once. The sequenced sample was peripheral blood. The receptors were sampled from a woman aged 30 to 39 with COVID-19, enrolled during active disease. CDR3s leave out the opening cysteine and the closing phenylalanine or tryptophan.

J gene: TRBJ1-4; V gene: TRBV9; CDR3 protein: ASSPETSWHEKLF
J gene: TRBJ2-7; V gene: TRBV9; CDR3 protein: ASSPSGLATNEQY
J gene: TRBJ2-1; V gene: TRBV3-1/TRBV3-2; CDR3 protein: ASSRGLYNEQF
J gene: TRBJ2-7; V gene: TRBV7-2; CDR3 protein: ASSRRGSYEQY
J gene: TRBJ2-7; V gene: TRBV5-1; CDR3 protein: ASSNSGNSYEQY
J gene: TRBJ2-1; V gene: TRBV14; CDR3 protein: ASSHWTSGTYYNEQF
J gene: TRBJ2-5; V gene: TRBV2; CDR3 protein: ASSTVSQETQY
J gene: TRBJ1-3; V gene: TRBV7-2; CDR3 protein: ASPPLRGTIY
J gene: TRBJ1-4; V gene: TRBV4-1; CDR3 protein: ASSQDRGTNEKLF
J gene: TRBJ1-6; V gene: TRBV7-3; CDR3 protein: ASSSRGQGRSPLH
J gene: TRBJ2-7; V gene: TRBV4-1; CDR3 protein: ASSQQGGYEQY
J gene: TRBJ2-1; V gene: TRBV28; CDR3 protein: ASLAGLFHEQF
J gene: TRBJ1-1; V gene: TRBV9; CDR3 protein: ASSSSSTGVEAF
J gene: TRBJ2-7; V gene: TRBV7-2; CDR3 protein: ASSLVSGSSYEQY
J gene: TRBJ2-7; V gene: TRBV6-2/TRBV6-3; CDR3 protein: ASSQTGLVVWQY
J gene: TRBJ2-1; V gene: TRBV6-5; CDR3 protein: ASSSSLAEMYNEQF
J gene: TRBJ1-6; V gene: TRBV10-2; CDR3 protein: ASSPGGIPSSYNSPLH
J gene: TRBJ2-3; V gene: TRBV27; CDR3 protein: ASSLTSGRATDTQY
J gene: TRBJ1-5; V gene: TRBV6-5; CDR3 protein: ASSYFRGQQPQH
J gene: TRBJ1-1; V gene: TRBV7-9; CDR3 protein: ASSKDRGAEAF
J gene: TRBJ2-5; V gene: TRBV11-3; CDR3 protein: ASSAARGSSETQY
J gene: TRBJ2-7; V gene: TRBV15; CDR3 protein: ATSRDGGDLTAYEQY
J gene: TRBJ1-1; V gene: TRBV21-1; CDR3 protein: ASSKWGQGIHTEAF
J gene: TRBJ1-4; V gene: TRBV6-2/TRBV6-3; CDR3 protein: ASSYGNGEKLF
J gene: TRBJ1-1; V gene: TRBV30; CDR3 protein: AWKITQGGNTEAF
J gene: TRBJ1-6; V gene: TRBV9; CDR3 protein: ASSLSMDSNSPLH
J gene: TRBJ2-2; V gene: TRBV11-2; CDR3 protein: ASSFRELF
J gene: TRBJ2-1; V gene: TRBV6-5; CDR3 protein: ATAGTMYNEQF
J gene: TRBJ1-2; V gene: TRBV3-1/TRBV3-2; CDR3 protein: ASSPPQGGDYGYT
J gene: TRBJ2-5; V gene: TRBV10-3; CDR3 protein: AISLTGGVEETQY
J gene: TRBJ1-2; V gene: TRBV30; CDR3 protein: AWSGGGGYT
J gene: TRBJ2-2; V gene: TRBV28; CDR3 protein: ASSLYAGSTGELF
J gene: TRBJ2-1; V gene: TRBV19; CDR3 protein: ASSIDGSSYNEQF
J gene: TRBJ2-3; V gene: TRBV19; CDR3 protein: ASSGGTGADTQY
J gene: TRBJ1-3; V gene: TRBV28; CDR3 protein: ASRLGQKTNTIY
J gene: TRBJ2-5; V gene: TRBV3-1/TRBV3-2; CDR3 protein: ASSHRQQETQY
J gene: TRBJ2-1; V gene: TRBV10-3; CDR3 protein: AISGLAGEPNEQF
J gene: TRBJ2-7; V gene: TRBV28; CDR3 protein: ASNDEIAYEQY
J gene: TRBJ2-2; V gene: TRBV7-3; CDR3 protein: ASSSDSGGELF
J gene: TRBJ2-2; V gene: TRBV24-1; CDR3 protein: ATSPTGLPRDGELF
J gene: TRBJ1-1; V gene: TRBV27; CDR3 protein: ASSPGGKTEAF
J gene: TRBJ2-3; V gene: TRBV19; CDR3 protein: ASSISSGRATDTQY
J gene: TRBJ2-7; V gene: TRBV10-1; CDR3 protein: ASSGTSSAEQY
J gene: TRBJ1-3; V gene: TRBV19; CDR3 protein: ASRPGTGVGNTIY
J gene: TRBJ2-7; V gene: TRBV30; CDR3 protein: AWSGDRPSYEQY
J gene: TRBJ2-1; V gene: TRBV7-3; CDR3 protein: ASSANSGRIGGEQF
J gene: TRBJ2-1; V gene: TRBV30; CDR3 protein: ASKGTSEINEQF
J gene: TRBJ2-5; V gene: TRBV7-8; CDR3 protein: ASSEIGWTSLETQY
J gene: TRBJ2-2; V gene: TRBV5-4; CDR3 protein: ASTWGLSDTGELF
J gene: TRBJ2-5; V gene: TRBV5-4; CDR3 protein: ASSLQASGRGETQY
J gene: TRBJ2-7; V gene: TRBV6-2/TRBV6-3; CDR3 protein: ASSSLAGGPYEQY
J gene: TRBJ2-5; V gene: TRBV11-2; CDR3 protein: ASSLDWVGETQY
J gene: TRBJ1-2; V gene: TRBV15; CDR3 protein: ATSREALSRVGGYT
J gene: TRBJ1-2; V gene: TRBV28; CDR3 protein: ASSAHREVQGRSGYT